These 21 T cell receptor beta chains were all obtained from the same sample, sequenced in a study of human T cells and chemical hapten exposure. From the RACE reads, TCRdb called clonotypes with MiXCR, one entry per CDR3 protein. The sample lists 150,000 to 200,000 distinct CDR3 sequences; 20% to 25% were seen once. Specified time point: patch test 1, 2 weeks after DPC sensitization. Treatment meaning: therapeutic diphenylcyclopropenone sensitization with weekly scalp DPC. The sequenced sample was whole blood, obtained in connection with sensitization to the hapten diphenylcyclopropenone (DPC). Every receptor here comes from a woman aged 50 to 60 with alopecia areata. Some clones in this sample may be carry-over from other donors' samples.

This clonotype was detected only a few times. The rearrangement joins TRBV5-6 to TRBJ2-2, with 7 bases fitting TRBD2. V trimming: 4 bases; J trimming: 8 bases; junction bases outside the gene matches: 14. There are 16 residues in the CDR3. The germline CDR1 and CDR2 sequences are SGHDT and YYEEEE. The CDR3 DNA follows: TGTGCCAGCAGCCCTAGAGTGGCGGGAGCAACGGGGGAGCTGTTTTTT. It translates to CASSPRVAGATGELFF.

This clonotype was seen more than once but under ten times. The rearrangement joins TRBV5-1 to TRBJ2-5; no reliable D call. Germline CDR1 reads SGHRS; CDR2 reads YFSETQ. This CDR3 has 13 amino acids. V lost 4 bases to trimming and J lost 1 base, with 8 bases between them. The DNA of the CDR3 is TGCGCCAGCAGCGCAATCGTCCAAGAGACCCAGTACTTC. It is translated as CASSAIVQETQYF.

This rearrangement joins TRBV20-1 to TRBJ2-1; the D gene is possibly TRBD2 (6 bases). Germline CDR1 DFQATT, CDR2 SNEGSKA (reference sequence). The V and J ends lost 1 base and 8 bases respectively, with 15 bases between them. The CDR3 sequence is 14 residues long. The chain's CDR3 is CSARGRALVHEQFF. In DNA, the CDR3 is TGCAGTGCTAGAGGGAGGGCACTAGTCCATGAGCAGTTCTTC.

The table lists this clonotype with a few counts. The chain uses TRBV18 and TRBJ2-4; 8 bases line up with TRBD2. Germline trimming cut 5 bases from V and 4 bases from J; bases unmatched to any gene: 10. The CDR3 sequence is 16 residues long. CDR1 and CDR2 (germline): KGHSH, LQKENI. CDR3 bases: TGTGCCAGCTCAACGGGAGGGGCTAGCGAGAAAAACATTCAGTACTTC. Residues: CASSTGGASEKNIQYF.

The V gene is TRBV6-1, the J gene TRBJ1-6; TRBD1 is a possible D gene (6 bases). The CDR3 runs 16 residues. Looked up from germline, CDR1 is MNHNS and CDR2 is SASEGT. Trimming removed 0 bases from V and 6 bases from J, with 12 bases in between. The CDR3 DNA sequence: TGTGCCAGCAGTGAAGCGCCCGGGGGCCGTAATTCACCCCTCCACTTT. Translating it yields CASSEAPGGRNSPLHF.

This clonotype was seen a few times. J is TRBJ2-2 and V is TRBV12-3 or TRBV12-4; 9 nucleotides agree with TRBD1. This CDR3 spans 15 amino acids. The trim removed 7 bases at V and 3 bases at J, leaving 6 bases unmatched. The CDR3 DNA follows: TGTGCCAGCACCCTGGGGGACAGGGACACCGGGGAGCTGTTTTTT. This translates into CASTLGDRDTGELFF.

V and J are TRBV10-3 and TRBJ1-4, with 9 bases that match TRBD1. V lost 0 bases and J lost 8; bases outside the gene matches: 7. The CDR3 covers 16 residues. Germline CDR1 reads ENHRY; CDR2 reads SYGVKD. CDR3 residues: CAISESRQGGGEKLFF. CDR3 bases: TGTGCCATCAGTGAGTCCCGACAGGGGGGAGGAGAAAAACTGTTTTTT.

At least ten counts were recorded for this clonotype. The chain uses TRBV2 and TRBJ1-1; D unclear. Trimming removed 6 bases from V and 4 bases from J, with 6 bases in between. CDR1 SNHLY and CDR2 FYNNEI come from the germline V gene. This CDR3 spans 11 amino acids. The CDR3 DNA reads TGTGCCAGCAGCTTAGGCACTGAAGCTTTCTTT. Translation: CASSLGTEAFF.

CDR3 in DNA: TGTGCCAGCAGCCCTACCACTAGGAGGTACGAGCAGTACTTC. It yields the protein CASSPTTRRYEQYF. The chain links TRBV27 to TRBJ2-7; a possible D gene is TRBD2 (5 bases). This CDR3 contains 14 residues. Between the trimmed V and J ends, which lost 6 bases and 4 bases, there was a span of 16 bases. Germline V gene lookup returns CDR1 MNHEY and CDR2 SMNVEV (reference sequence).

The chain recombines TRBV14 with TRBJ2-1; D uncertain. V lost 4 bases, J lost 4 bases, and 14 bases lay in between. This CDR3 has 15 residues. The germline V gene encodes CDR1 SGHDN and CDR2 FVKESK. The CDR3: CASSPRLETYNEQFF. As DNA, the CDR3 is TGTGCCAGCAGCCCCCGACTGGAAACTTACAATGAGCAGTTCTTC.

This clonotype came up a few times. In nucleotides, the CDR3 is TGTGCCAGCAGCTCGGGGGGCGGGAGAACAGATACGCAGTATTTT. Protein: CASSSGGGRTDTQYF. The J gene is TRBJ2-3, the V gene TRBV7-2; maybe TRBD2 (7 bases). CDR1 is SGHTA and CDR2 is FQGNSA in the germline V gene. This CDR3 spans 15 amino acids. Between the trimmed V and J ends, which lost 4 bases and 3 bases, there was a span of 14 bases.

This clonotype was seen a few times. No conserved phenylalanine or tryptophan ends this CDR3, so it is likely a read error. Because the CDR3's place on the DNA is in doubt, the DNA is left out and the CDR3 is given as listed by TCRdb. This rearrangement joins TRBV4-1 to TRBJ2-2. Germline lookup yields CDR1 MGHRA and CDR2 YSYEKL. Termini included, the CDR3 measures 9 amino acids. The CDR3 is CASSPPRFR.

In its sample, this clonotype was seen a few times. The rearrangement links TRBV29-1 to TRBJ1-1; TRBD1 aligns across 9 bases. V gave up 6 bases and J gave up 10 bases; unmatched junction bases: 9. Germline values: CDR1 SQVTM, CDR2 ANQGSEA. The length of the CDR3 is 12 residues. Here the CDR3 reads CSVQTQGAAAFF. CDR3 nucleotides: TGCAGCGTACAAACACAGGGGGCTGCAGCTTTCTTT.

This clonotype has a handful of counts. The V call is TRBV3-1, the J call TRBJ2-1, with 10 positions matching TRBD2. Germline V gives CDR1 LGHDT, CDR2 YNNKEL (reference sequence). With V trimmed by 1 base and J by 2 bases, 8 bases remained unmatched. The CDR3 has 18 amino acids. Here the CDR3 DNA reads TGTGCCAGCAGCCAAGGGCGCCAAGCGGGAGGGCCCTACAATGAGCAGTTCTTC. Its protein is CASSQGRQAGGPYNEQFF.

This clonotype appeared many times. The chain recombines TRBV29-1 with TRBJ2-3, with D possibly matching TRBD1 (7 bases). The germline V gene has CDR1 SQVTM and CDR2 ANQGSEA. The germline V and J ends were trimmed by 6 bases and 10 bases, with 17 bases remaining between them. This CDR3 spans 12 amino acids. In DNA, the CDR3 is TGCAGCGTCTACGGAGGGGGCGGAGCGCAGTATTTT. This encodes CSVYGGGGAQYF.

The rearrangement uses TRBV3-1 and TRBJ2-7; possible D gene TRBD2, 5 bases. The length of the CDR3 is 14 residues. Germline CDR1 and CDR2: LGHDT and YNNKEL (reference sequence). V lost 3 bases and J lost 0, with 9 bases in between. The CDR3 protein is CASSQHSGSYEQYF. For the CDR3, the DNA is TGTGCCAGCAGCCAGCACAGCGGCTCCTACGAGCAGTACTTC.

As for this clonotype: This may come from a read error, since a much larger clone is one base off. The chain uses TRBV27 and TRBJ1-1, with D uncertain. This CDR3 is 15 amino acids long. Germline lookup yields CDR1 MNHEY and CDR2 SMNVEV (reference sequence). CDR3 protein: CTSRSEGLSNTEAFF. The CDR3 DNA is TGTACCAGCAGATCGGAGGGCCTATCGAACACTGAAGCTTTCTTT.

The gene calls are TRBV29-1 and TRBJ2-3; D call uncertain. V shed 6 bases and J shed 8 bases, with 12 bases lying between them. Germline values: CDR1 SQVTM, CDR2 ANQGSEA. CDR3 length: 11 amino acids. As DNA, the CDR3 is TGCAGCGTCCCCCAGCCCAGTACGCAGTATTTT. This codes for CSVPQPSTQYF.

The count of this clonotype is one. This chain connects TRBV7-9 to TRBJ2-5, with 15 bases fitting TRBD2. Germline loops: CDR1 SEHNR, CDR2 FQNEAQ (reference sequence). There are 18 residues in the CDR3. The junction had 8 bases not matched to a gene; V was cut back by 5 bases and J by 1 base. CDR3 sequence reads: CASSIGLAGGRVQETQYF. CDR3 nucleotide sequence: TGTGCCAGCAGCATAGGACTAGCGGGAGGGAGAGTCCAAGAGACCCAGTACTTC.

V is TRBV12-3 or TRBV12-4 and J is TRBJ2-1, with 13 bases matching TRBD2. V lost 6 bases, J lost 5 bases, and 4 bases stayed unmatched. The CDR3 loop spans 15 amino acids. This chain's CDR3 is CASSRGTSGDNEQFF. CDR3 sequence (DNA): TGTGCCAGCAGCCGCGGGACTAGCGGGGACAATGAGCAGTTCTTC.

The gene calls are TRBV5-6 and TRBJ2-1, with D possibly being TRBD2 (5 bases). Per germline, CDR1 SGHDT and CDR2 YYEEEE. The CDR3 covers 16 residues. The V end was cut by 1 base, the J end by 10 bases, with 21 bases between. CDR3 bases: TGTGCCAGCAGCTTGTGGGCTGGAGCGGTGTCAGGAGAGCAGTTCTTC. This sequence encodes CASSLWAGAVSGEQFF.